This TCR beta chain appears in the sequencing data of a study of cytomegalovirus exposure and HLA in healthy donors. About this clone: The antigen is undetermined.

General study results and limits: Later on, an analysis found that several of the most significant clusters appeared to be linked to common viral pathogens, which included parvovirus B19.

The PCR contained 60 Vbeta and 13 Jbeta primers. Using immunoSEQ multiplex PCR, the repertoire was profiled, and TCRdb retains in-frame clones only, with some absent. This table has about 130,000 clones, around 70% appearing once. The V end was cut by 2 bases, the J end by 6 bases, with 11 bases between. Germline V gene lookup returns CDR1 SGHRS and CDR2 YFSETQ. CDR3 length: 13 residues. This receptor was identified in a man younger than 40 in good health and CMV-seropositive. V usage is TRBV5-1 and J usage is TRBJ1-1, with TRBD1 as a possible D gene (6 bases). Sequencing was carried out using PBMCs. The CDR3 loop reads CASSFSGTSEAFF. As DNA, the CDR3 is TGCGCCAGCAGCTTTTCCGGGACATCTGAAGCTTTCTTT.